One and the same sample provided the 21 T cell receptor beta chains below, sequenced in a study of T cell responses to AZD1222 COVID-19 vaccine. Repertoires were generated with immunoSEQ multiplex PCR, while TCRdb's copy carries only in-frame clones and drops some. The sample yields approximately 64,000 clones, 84% seen once. This material consisted of peripheral blood, taken on day 0 of AZD1222 vaccination. The receptors were sampled from an adult in good health.

In its sample, this clone was seen a few times. This CDR3 is also generated by other DNA sequences in the sample. The chain combines TRBV5-6 with TRBJ2-7; D unclear. Germline CDR1 is SGHDT and CDR2 is YYEEEE. The CDR3 length is 14 residues. Trimming removed 0 bases from V and 1 base from J, with 8 bases in between. CDR3 nucleotide sequence: TGTGCCAGCAGCTTGGGGCGTGGATCCTACGAGCAGTACTTC. The encoded protein is CASSLGRGSYEQYF.

V and J are TRBV7-9 and TRBJ2-1, with 10 nucleotides matching TRBD2. Germline trimming cut 5 bases from V and 4 bases from J; bases unmatched to any gene: 5. The germline V gene has CDR1 SEHNR and CDR2 FQNEAQ (reference sequence). This CDR3 contains 15 residues. DNA for the CDR3: TGTGCCAGCAGCCCGCTAGCGGGGGATTACAATGAGCAGTTCTTC. Protein product: CASSPLAGDYNEQFF.

The rearrangement joins TRBV19 to TRBJ2-1, with a tentative D call TRBD2 (5 bases). V was trimmed by 9 bases and J by 7 bases, leaving 10 bases between them. The CDR3 consists of 11 residues. Germline CDR1 and CDR2: LNHDA and SQIVND (reference sequence). CDR3 bases: TGTGCCAGCAAACTAGGGAATGAGCAGTTCTTC. Amino acid sequence: CASKLGNEQFF.

The chain links TRBV30 to TRBJ1-2; 7 bases are shared with TRBD1. Germline assignment: CDR1 GTSNPN and CDR2 SVGIG (reference sequence). J lost 12 bases, V lost 0 bases, and 7 bases had no gene match. This CDR3 comprises 12 residues. The CDR3: CAWSVWQGGHTF. The CDR3 region has the DNA TGTGCCTGGAGTGTATGGCAGGGGGGTCACACCTTC.

CDR3 nucleotides: TGCGCCAGCAGCCAAGCAGGGAACCTTCGTAGTCAGCCCCAGCATTTT. It translates to CASSQAGNLRSQPQHF. This chain uses TRBV4-1 with TRBJ1-5; D is perhaps TRBD1 (5 bases). Germline CDR1 MGHRA, CDR2 YSYEKL. The ends were cut back, 1 base at V and 6 bases at J, with 16 bases in the middle. The CDR3 is made up of 16 amino acids.

The gene calls are TRBV7-2 and TRBJ1-1; no clear D gene. This CDR3 spans 12 amino acids. From germline, CDR1 is SGHTA and CDR2 FQGNSA. Trimming removed 5 bases from V and 6 bases from J, with 10 bases in between. CDR3 DNA sequence: TGTGCCAGCAGCCGAAATCTCCCTGAAGCTTTCTTT. Amino acids: CASSRNLPEAFF.

V and J are TRBV5-1 and TRBJ1-2; D possibly corresponds to TRBD1 (6 bases). Trimming stripped 0 bases from V and 7 bases from J, with 16 bases between. The CDR3 extends over 15 amino acids. Germline assignment: CDR1 SGHRS and CDR2 YFSETQ. Written as DNA, the CDR3 is TGCGCCAGCAGCTTGGCCACGGGGGCAGGACCTGGCTACACCTTC. Amino acids: CASSLATGAGPGYTF.

This chain uses TRBV6-5 with TRBJ1-1; possible D gene TRBD1, 5 bases. In germline, CDR1 is MNHEY, CDR2 SVGAGI. CDR3 length: 14 residues. Trimming stripped 4 bases from V and 1 base from J, with 10 bases between. The CDR3 DNA is TGTGCCAGCAGTTCCTCGGGGGGGAACACTGAAGCTTTCTTT. Translation: CASSSSGGNTEAFF.

This chain joins TRBV7-9 and TRBJ2-3; D call uncertain. This CDR3 is built from 17 residues. The V gene lost 5 bases and the J gene lost 2 bases, with 20 bases spanning the gap. Per germline, CDR1 SEHNR and CDR2 FQNEAQ (reference sequence). CDR3 sequence reads: CASSALRRSLSTDTQYF. The CDR3 region has the DNA TGTGCCAGCAGCGCCCTTCGGCGGAGCCTTTCCACAGATACGCAGTATTTT. The full variable domain, with the rest looked up from reference TRBV7-9 and TRBJ2-3, is DTGVSQNPRHKITKRGQNVTFRCDPISEHNRLYWYRQTLGQGPEFLTYFQNEAQLEKSRLLSDRFSAERPKGSFSTLEIQRTEQGDSAMYLCASSALRRSLSTDTQYFGPGTRLTVL.

The chain combines TRBV30 with TRBJ2-7, with 8 bases identical to TRBD2. The CDR3 totals 14 residues. The germline gives CDR1 GTSNPN, CDR2 SVGIG (reference sequence). V shed 8 bases, J shed 0 bases, and the junction held 9 bases outside the gene matches. The CDR3 DNA sequence: TGTGCCCGGGGGGGGGTTTGGGGCTCCTACGAGCAGTACTTC. Its protein is CARGGVWGSYEQYF.

The J gene is TRBJ2-7, the V gene TRBV19; tentatively, D is TRBD2 (5 bases). Germline assignment: CDR1 LNHDA and CDR2 SQIVND (reference sequence). This CDR3 region has 13 residues. V dropped 5 bases and J dropped 2 bases, with 10 bases sitting between them. The CDR3 bases are TGTGCCAGTAGTTGGACTGAAACCTACGAGCAGTACTTC. This codes for CASSWTETYEQYF.

The chain combines TRBV5-8 with TRBJ2-1, with 7 nucleotides matching TRBD1. Trimming cost V 1 base and J 5 bases; bases outside gene matches: 6. Per germline, CDR1 SGHTS and CDR2 YDEGEE. The CDR3 is 15 residues long. The CDR3 DNA sequence: TGTGCCAGCAGCTTGTTCGACAGGGAGAACAATGAGCAGTTCTTC. This gives the protein CASSLFDRENNEQFF.

In this sample, this clone turned up a few times. The rearrangement joins TRBV10-1 to TRBJ1-1; D remains ambiguous. The CDR3 contains 12 residues. Germline V gene data show CDR1 as WNHNN and CDR2 as SYGVQD (reference sequence). Trimming removed 4 bases from V and 7 bases from J, with 10 bases in between. This CDR3 is CASSARGFEAFF. The DNA for the CDR3 is TGCGCCAGCAGTGCTCGGGGTTTTGAAGCTTTCTTT.

The chain is built from TRBV7-8 and TRBJ1-1, with TRBD1 identical over 7 bases. The CDR3 sequence is 14 residues long. V trimming: 2 bases; J trimming: 3 bases; junction bases outside the gene matches: 3. Germline CDR1 and CDR2: SGHVS and FQNEAQ. CDR3 coding DNA: TGTGCCAGCAGCTTAATCCAGGGGGACACTGAAGCTTTCTTT. Translated, it gives CASSLIQGDTEAFF.

CDR3 coding DNA: TGTGCCACCAGTGATTCCCAGCGACCCTTCAGTGAGCAGTTCTTC. The encoded protein is CATSDSQRPFSEQFF. The rearrangement links TRBV24-1 to TRBJ2-1; D is uncertain. The CDR3 totals 15 residues. V was cut by 2 bases and J by 9 bases, with 16 bases left in between. Germline CDR1 is KGHDR and CDR2 is SFDVKD.

This clone has just one count. This rearrangement joins TRBV4-1 to TRBJ2-7; D remains unclear. V gave up 3 bases and J gave up 1 base, with 22 bases separating them. Per the germline V gene, CDR1 is MGHRA and CDR2 is YSYEKL. The CDR3 has 18 residues. The CDR3 sequence: CASSHTPRGTLFSYEQYF. CDR3 in DNA: TGCGCCAGCAGCCACACCCCCCGCGGCACACTATTTTCCTACGAGCAGTACTTC.

This clone has only a few counts. J is TRBJ1-2 and V is TRBV12-3 or TRBV12-4; weak D call: TRBD1 (5 bases). CDR3 length: 11 residues. The V end was cut by 8 bases, the J end by 7 bases, with 11 bases between. DNA for the CDR3: TGTGCCAGCGGGGGGGACCGTGGCTACACCTTC. Translating it yields CASGGDRGYTF.

The rearrangement joins TRBV9 to TRBJ2-4; the match to TRBD2 covers 9 bases. Trimming at V came to 4 bases and at J to 8 bases, leaving 10 bases not matched to a gene. The CDR3 totals 15 residues. The germline CDR1 and CDR2 sequences are SGDLS and YYNGEE. The CDR3 here is CASSSRAGGPDIQYF. The CDR3 DNA follows: TGTGCCAGCAGCTCCCGCGCGGGGGGGCCAGACATTCAGTACTTC.

The chain carries TRBV2 and TRBJ2-7; 12 nucleotides agree with TRBD2. Per germline, CDR1 SNHLY and CDR2 FYNNEI. The CDR3 has 16 residues. Germline trimming cut 1 base from V and 2 bases from J; bases unmatched to any gene: 3. The CDR3 nucleotides read TGTGCCAGCAGTGAAGGGACTAGCGGGGAAGCCTACGAGCAGTACTTC. It is translated as CASSEGTSGEAYEQYF. The variable domain in full, with the rest retrieved from reference TRBV2 and TRBJ2-7, is EPEVTQTPSHQVTQMGQEVILRCVPISNHLYFYWYRQILGQKVEFLVSFYNNEISEKSEIFDDQFSVERPDGSNFTLKIRSTKLEDSAMYFCASSEGTSGEAYEQYFGPGTRLTVT.

V usage is TRBV29-1 and J usage is TRBJ1-1, with 8 bases aligning to TRBD1. The CDR3 is made up of 15 amino acids. Germline V CDR1 and CDR2: SQVTM, ANQGSEA. The V and J ends lost 5 bases and 4 bases, in that order; junction bases with no gene match: 12. CDR3 loop: CSVRTGSRRSTEAFF. CDR3 DNA: TGCAGCGTTAGGACAGGGTCTCGTAGGAGCACTGAAGCTTTCTTT.

In this sample, this clone turned up once. The chain uses TRBV25-1 and TRBJ2-1; D might be TRBD2 (6 bases). The germline V and J ends were trimmed by 5 bases and 9 bases, with 20 bases remaining between them. Germline assignment: CDR1 MGHDK and CDR2 SYGVNS. The length of the CDR3 is 15 residues. This CDR3 is CASSTPSGGWSEQFF. The CDR3 coding sequence is TGTGCCAGCAGTACACCATCCGGGGGATGGAGTGAGCAGTTCTTC.